This T cell receptor beta chain was captured by sequencing in a study of neurological immune-mediated disorders. Findings and limits, study-wide: The phylogenetic placement of 18 of 34 multiple sclerosis patients' repertoires in one related-CDR3 cluster constitutes a possible signature.

This clonotype appeared many times. Its antigen is not identified. Each TCR transcript was tagged with a 10-nucleotide random UMI during 5'RACE. TCRdb used MiXCR to reprocess the 5' RACE reads, holding one entry per CDR3 protein. This table has nearly 60,000 distinct CDR3 sequences, 3% to 4% appearing once. In germline, CDR1 is MNHEY, CDR2 SVGAGI. This CDR3 has 14 residues. V was shortened by 3 bases and J by 2 bases, with 11 bases between the two germline ends. This clonotype was obtained from a woman aged 60 to 75 with multiple sclerosis. Material: PBMCs. The rearrangement joins TRBV6-5 to TRBJ2-7; D might be TRBD1 or TRBD2, each matching 5 bases. CDR3 bases: TGTGCCAGCAGTTATACCGGGGCCGCCTACGAGCAGTACTTC. Encoded protein: CASSYTGAAYEQYF.